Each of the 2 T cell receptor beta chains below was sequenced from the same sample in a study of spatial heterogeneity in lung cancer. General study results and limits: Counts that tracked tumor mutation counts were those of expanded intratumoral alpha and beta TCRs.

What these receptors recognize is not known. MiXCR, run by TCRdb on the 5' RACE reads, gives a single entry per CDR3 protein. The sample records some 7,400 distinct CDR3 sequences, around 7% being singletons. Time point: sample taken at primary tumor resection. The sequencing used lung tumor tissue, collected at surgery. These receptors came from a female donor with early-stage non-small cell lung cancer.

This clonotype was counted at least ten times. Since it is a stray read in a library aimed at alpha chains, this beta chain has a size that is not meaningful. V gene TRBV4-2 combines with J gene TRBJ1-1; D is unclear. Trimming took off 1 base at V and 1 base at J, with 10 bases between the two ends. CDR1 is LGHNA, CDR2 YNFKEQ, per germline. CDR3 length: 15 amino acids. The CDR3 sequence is CASSQAIYRNTEAFF. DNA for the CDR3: TGTGCCAGCAGCCAAGCTATTTACAGGAACACTGAAGCTTTCTTT.

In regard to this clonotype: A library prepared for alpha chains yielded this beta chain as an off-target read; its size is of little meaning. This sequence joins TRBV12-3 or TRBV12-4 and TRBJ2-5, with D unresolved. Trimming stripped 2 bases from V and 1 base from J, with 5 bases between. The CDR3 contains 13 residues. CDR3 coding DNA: TGTGCCAGCAGTTTAACCCTCCAAGAGACCCAGTACTTC. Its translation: CASSLTLQETQYF.